The sequence of this T cell receptor (beta chain) was determined in a study of cytomegalovirus exposure and HLA in healthy donors. As regards this clone: Its antigen is not identified.

Some clones are missing from TCRdb's copy, which holds only in-frame ones; the method was immunoSEQ multiplex PCR. Of hundreds of thousands of clones in the sample, around nine tenths were seen once. Per the germline V gene, CDR1 is MNHEY and CDR2 is SMNVEV (reference sequence). With V trimmed by 3 bases and J by 4 bases, 7 bases remained unmatched. There are 15 residues in the CDR3. General study findings and limits: Reports credit the classifier with highly specific, highly sensitive diagnosis of cytomegalovirus status. The study listed about 150 cytomegalovirus-associated TCR beta chains. That first-cohort TCR clusters tended to co-occur in the roughly 130 validation repertoires was found in a later analysis.

This rearrangement joins TRBV27 to TRBJ2-7, with 9 bases aligning to TRBD2. This TCR was sampled from a man younger than 35 in good health and CMV-seronegative. Input material: PBMCs. CDR3 region: CASSFEAGGPYEQYF. The CDR3, as DNA: TGTGCCAGCAGTTTTGAGGCGGGAGGGCCTTACGAGCAGTACTTC.